The clone carrying this TCR beta chain appeared once. This entry is derived from a study of Siglec-9 on CD8 T cells in melanoma. Germline loops: CDR1 SNHLY, CDR2 FYNNEI. V shed 6 bases and J shed 3 bases, with 15 bases lying between them. CDR3 size: 14 residues. The repertoire was sequenced with immunoSEQ multiplex PCR; TCRdb's copy has only in-frame clones and lacks some. The table includes some 39,000 clones, around 82% detected once. The rearrangement uses TRBV2 and TRBJ2-7; a possible D gene is TRBD2 (6 bases). This TCR was recovered from a human donor in good health. The sample comprised Siglec-9- CD8+ T cells sorted from blood. CDR3 bases: TGTGCCAGCAGCCATTTCGACGGGAGCTACGAGCAGTACTTC. Translated: CASSHFDGSYEQYF.